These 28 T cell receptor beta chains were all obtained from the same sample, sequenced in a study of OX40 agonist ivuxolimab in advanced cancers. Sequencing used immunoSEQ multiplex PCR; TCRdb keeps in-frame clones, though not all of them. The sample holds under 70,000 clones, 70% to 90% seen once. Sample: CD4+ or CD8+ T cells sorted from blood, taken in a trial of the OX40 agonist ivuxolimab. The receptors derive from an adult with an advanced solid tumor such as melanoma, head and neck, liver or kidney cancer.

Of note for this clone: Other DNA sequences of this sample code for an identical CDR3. The CDR3 region has the DNA TGTGCCAGCAGCTTAGCTAGCGGGGGGACCGGGGAGCTGTTTTTT. Encoded protein: CASSLASGGTGELFF. The chain combines TRBV7-2 with TRBJ2-2; TRBD2 matches 10 bases. CDR3 length equals 15 residues. The junction had 0 bases not matched to a gene; V was cut back by 0 bases and J by 5 bases. The germline V gene has CDR1 SGHTA and CDR2 FQGNSA.

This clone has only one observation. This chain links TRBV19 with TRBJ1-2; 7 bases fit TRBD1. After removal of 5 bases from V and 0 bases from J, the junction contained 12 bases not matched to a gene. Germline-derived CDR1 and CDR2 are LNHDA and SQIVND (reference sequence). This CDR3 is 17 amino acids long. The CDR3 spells CASSLQTGMRANYGYTF. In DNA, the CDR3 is TGTGCCAGTAGTCTTCAGACAGGGATGAGGGCTAACTATGGCTACACCTTC.

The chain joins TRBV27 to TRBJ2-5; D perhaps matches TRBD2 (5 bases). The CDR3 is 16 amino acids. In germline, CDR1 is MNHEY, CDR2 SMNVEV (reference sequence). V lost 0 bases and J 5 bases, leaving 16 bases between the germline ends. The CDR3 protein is CASSLSPGTVRETQYF. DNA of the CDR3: TGTGCCAGCAGTTTATCGCCGGGAACTGTTAGGGAGACCCAGTACTTC.

This CDR3 is CASSLGGNTEAFF. The CDR3 coding sequence is TGTGCCAGCAGCTTAGGGGGTAACACTGAAGCTTTCTTT. This sequence joins TRBV11-2 and TRBJ1-1; D ambiguous. Per the germline V gene, CDR1 is SGHAT and CDR2 is FQNNGV. Trimming pared 1 base from V and 2 bases from J, leaving 5 bases between. The CDR3 sequence is 13 residues long.

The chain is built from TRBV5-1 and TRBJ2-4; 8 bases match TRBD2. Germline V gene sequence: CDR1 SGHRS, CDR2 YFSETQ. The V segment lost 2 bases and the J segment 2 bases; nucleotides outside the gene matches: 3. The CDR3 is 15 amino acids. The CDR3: CASSFAGGTKNIQYF. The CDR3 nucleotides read TGCGCCAGCAGCTTTGCGGGGGGAACCAAAAACATTCAGTACTTC.

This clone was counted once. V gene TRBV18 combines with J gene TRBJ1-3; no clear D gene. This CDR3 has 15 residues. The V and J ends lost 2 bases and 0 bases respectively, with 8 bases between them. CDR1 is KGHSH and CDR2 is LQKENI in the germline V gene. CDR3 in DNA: TGTGCCAGCTCACCAGTCAGGCCCTCTGGAAACACCATATATTTT. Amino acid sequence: CASSPVRPSGNTIYF.

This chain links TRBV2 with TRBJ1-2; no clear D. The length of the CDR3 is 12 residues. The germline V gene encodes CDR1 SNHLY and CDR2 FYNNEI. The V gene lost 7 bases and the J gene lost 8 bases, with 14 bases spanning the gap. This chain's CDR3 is CASTSLAEGYTF. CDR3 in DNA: TGTGCCAGCACCTCTCTGGCGGAGGGCTACACCTTC. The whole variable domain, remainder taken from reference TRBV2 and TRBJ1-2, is EPEVTQTPSHQVTQMGQEVILRCVPISNHLYFYWYRQILGQKVEFLVSFYNNEISEKSEIFDDQFSVERPDGSNFTLKIRSTKLEDSAMYFCASTSLAEGYTFGSGTRLTVV.

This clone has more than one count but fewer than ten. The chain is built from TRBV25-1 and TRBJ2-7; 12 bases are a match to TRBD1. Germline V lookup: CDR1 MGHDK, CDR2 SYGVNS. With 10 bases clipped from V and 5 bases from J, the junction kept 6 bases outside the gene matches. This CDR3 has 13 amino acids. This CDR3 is CATLGTGGHEQYF. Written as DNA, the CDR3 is TGTGCCACTCTCGGGACAGGGGGCCACGAGCAGTACTTC.

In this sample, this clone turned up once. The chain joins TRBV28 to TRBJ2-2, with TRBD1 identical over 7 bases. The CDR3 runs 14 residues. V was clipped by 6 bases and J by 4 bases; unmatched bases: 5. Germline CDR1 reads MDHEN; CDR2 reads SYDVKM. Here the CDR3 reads CASRGTVTTGELFF. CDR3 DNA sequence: TGTGCCAGCAGAGGGACAGTGACCACCGGGGAGCTGTTTTTT.

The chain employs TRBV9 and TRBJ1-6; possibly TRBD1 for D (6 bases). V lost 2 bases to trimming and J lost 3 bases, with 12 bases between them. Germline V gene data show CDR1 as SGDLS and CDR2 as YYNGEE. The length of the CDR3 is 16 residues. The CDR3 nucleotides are TGTGCCAGCAGCGTTGGACAGACAGACTATAATTCACCCCTCCACTTT. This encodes CASSVGQTDYNSPLHF.

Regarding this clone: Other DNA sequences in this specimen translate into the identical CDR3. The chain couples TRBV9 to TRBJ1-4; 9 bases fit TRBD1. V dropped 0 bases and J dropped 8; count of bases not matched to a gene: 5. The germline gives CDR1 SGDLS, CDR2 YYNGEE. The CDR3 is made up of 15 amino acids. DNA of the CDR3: TGTGCCAGCAGCGTAGAGGGACAGGGAGACGAAAAACTGTTTTTT. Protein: CASSVEGQGDEKLFF.

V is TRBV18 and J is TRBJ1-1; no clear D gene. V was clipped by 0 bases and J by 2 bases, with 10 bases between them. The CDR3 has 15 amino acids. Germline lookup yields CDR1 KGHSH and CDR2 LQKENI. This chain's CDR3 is CASSPPSGRNTEAFF. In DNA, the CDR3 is TGTGCCAGCTCACCACCGTCCGGAAGAAACACTGAAGCTTTCTTT.

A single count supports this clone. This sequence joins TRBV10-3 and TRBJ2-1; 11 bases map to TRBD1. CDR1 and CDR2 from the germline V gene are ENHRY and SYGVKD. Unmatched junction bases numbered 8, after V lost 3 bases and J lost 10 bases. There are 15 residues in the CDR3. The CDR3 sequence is CAISDRTGGSAEQFF. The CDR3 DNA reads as TGTGCCATCAGTGACCGGACAGGGGGCTCCGCCGAGCAGTTCTTC.

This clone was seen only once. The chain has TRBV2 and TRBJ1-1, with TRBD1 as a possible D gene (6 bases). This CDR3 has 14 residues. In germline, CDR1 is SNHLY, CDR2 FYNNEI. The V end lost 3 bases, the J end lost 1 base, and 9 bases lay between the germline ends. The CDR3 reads CASSENRENTEAFF. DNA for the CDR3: TGTGCCAGCAGTGAGAACAGGGAGAACACTGAAGCTTTCTTT.

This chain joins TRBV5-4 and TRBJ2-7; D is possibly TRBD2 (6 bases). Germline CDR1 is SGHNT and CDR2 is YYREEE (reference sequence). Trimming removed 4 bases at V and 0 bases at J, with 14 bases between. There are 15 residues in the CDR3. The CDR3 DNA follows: TGTGCCAGCAGCCCAAAGGACGGGAGCTCCTACGAGCAGTACTTC. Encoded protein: CASSPKDGSSYEQYF.

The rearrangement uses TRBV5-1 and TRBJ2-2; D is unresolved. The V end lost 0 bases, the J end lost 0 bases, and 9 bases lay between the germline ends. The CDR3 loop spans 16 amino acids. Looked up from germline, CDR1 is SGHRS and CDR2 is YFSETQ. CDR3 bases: TGCGCCAGCAGCTTGGAAGGGTTTCCGAACACCGGGGAGCTGTTTTTT. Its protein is CASSLEGFPNTGELFF. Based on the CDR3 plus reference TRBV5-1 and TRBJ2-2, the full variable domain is KAGVTQTPRYLIKTRGQQVTLSCSPISGHRSVSWYQQTPGQGLQFLFEYFSETQRNKGNFPGRFSGRQFSNSRSEMNVSTLELGDSALYLCASSLEGFPNTGELFFGEGSRLTVL.

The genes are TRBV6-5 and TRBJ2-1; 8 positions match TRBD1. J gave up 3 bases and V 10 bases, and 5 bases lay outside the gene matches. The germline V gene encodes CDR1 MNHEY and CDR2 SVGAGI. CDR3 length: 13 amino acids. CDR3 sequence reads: CATHRGYYNEQFF. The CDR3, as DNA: TGTGCCACCCACAGGGGGTACTACAATGAGCAGTTCTTC.

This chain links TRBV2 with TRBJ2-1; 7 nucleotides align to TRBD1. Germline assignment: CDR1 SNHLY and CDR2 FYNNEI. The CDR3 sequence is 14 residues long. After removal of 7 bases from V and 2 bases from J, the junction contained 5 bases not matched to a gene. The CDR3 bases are TGTGCCAGCAAGCCAGGGGGACCCTACAATGAGCAGTTCTTC. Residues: CASKPGGPYNEQFF.

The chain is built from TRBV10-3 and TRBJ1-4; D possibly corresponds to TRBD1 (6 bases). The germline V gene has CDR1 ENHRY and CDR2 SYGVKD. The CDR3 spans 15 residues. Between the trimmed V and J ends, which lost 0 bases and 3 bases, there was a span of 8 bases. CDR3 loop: CAISESGGSNEKLFF. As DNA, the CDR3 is TGTGCCATCAGTGAGTCGGGGGGCTCTAATGAAAAACTGTTTTTT.

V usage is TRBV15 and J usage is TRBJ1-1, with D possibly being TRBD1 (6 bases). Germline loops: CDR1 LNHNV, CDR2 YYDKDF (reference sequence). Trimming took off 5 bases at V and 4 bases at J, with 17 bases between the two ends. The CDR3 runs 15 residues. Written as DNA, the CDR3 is TGTGCCACCAGCCCAAACAGGGTGGTGAGCACTGAAGCTTTCTTT. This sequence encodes CATSPNRVVSTEAFF.

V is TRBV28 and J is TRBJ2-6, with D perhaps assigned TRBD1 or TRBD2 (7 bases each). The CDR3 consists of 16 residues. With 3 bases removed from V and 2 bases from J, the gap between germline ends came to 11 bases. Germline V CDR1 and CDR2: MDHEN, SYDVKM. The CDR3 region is CASSFQGGPGANVLTF. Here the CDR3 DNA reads TGTGCCAGCAGTTTCCAGGGGGGGCCTGGGGCCAACGTCCTGACTTTC.

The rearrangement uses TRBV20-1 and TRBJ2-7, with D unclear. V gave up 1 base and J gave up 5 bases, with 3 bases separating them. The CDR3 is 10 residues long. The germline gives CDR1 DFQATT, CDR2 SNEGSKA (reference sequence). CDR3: CSARGHEQYF. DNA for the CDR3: TGCAGTGCTAGAGGCCACGAGCAGTACTTC.

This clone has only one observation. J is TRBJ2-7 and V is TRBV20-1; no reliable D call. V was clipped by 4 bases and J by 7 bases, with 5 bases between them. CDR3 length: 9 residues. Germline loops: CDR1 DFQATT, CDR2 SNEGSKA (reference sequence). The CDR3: CSATREQYF. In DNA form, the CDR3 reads TGCAGTGCTACAAGAGAGCAGTACTTC.

The CDR3 protein is CASRMGTGGAEAFF. Here the CDR3 DNA reads TGTGCCAGTAGAATGGGTACAGGGGGAGCTGAAGCTTTCTTT. The rearrangement uses TRBV19 and TRBJ1-1; 8 bases map to TRBD1. Trimming at V came to 6 bases and at J to 6 bases, leaving 9 bases not matched to a gene. The germline V gene has CDR1 LNHDA and CDR2 SQIVND (reference sequence). This CDR3 is 14 amino acids long.

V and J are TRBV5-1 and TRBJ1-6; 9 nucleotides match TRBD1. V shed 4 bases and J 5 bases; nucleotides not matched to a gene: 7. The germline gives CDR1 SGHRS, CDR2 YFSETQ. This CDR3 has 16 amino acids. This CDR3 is CASSDTDRGNNSPLHF. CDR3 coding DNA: TGCGCCAGCAGCGATACGGACAGGGGAAATAATTCACCCCTCCACTTT.

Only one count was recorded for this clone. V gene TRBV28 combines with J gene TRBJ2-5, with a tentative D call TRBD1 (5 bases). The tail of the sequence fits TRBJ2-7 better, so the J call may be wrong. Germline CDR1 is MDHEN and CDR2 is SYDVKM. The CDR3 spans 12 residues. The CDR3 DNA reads TGTGCCAGCAGTTCGTCAGGGCACGAGCAGTACTTC. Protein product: CASSSSGHEQYF.

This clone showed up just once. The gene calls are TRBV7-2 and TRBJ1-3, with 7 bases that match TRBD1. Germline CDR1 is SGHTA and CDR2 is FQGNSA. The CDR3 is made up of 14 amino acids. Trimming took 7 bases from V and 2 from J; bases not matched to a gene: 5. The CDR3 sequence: CASTTGVTGNTIYF. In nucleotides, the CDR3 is TGTGCCAGCACAACAGGGGTAACTGGAAACACCATATATTTT.

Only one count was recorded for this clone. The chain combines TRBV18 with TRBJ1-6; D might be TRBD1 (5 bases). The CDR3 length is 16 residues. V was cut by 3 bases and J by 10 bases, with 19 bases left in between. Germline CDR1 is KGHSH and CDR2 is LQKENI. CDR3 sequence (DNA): TGTGCCAGCTCACCCCTCCCGGCAGGGACTGGCTCACCCCTCCACTTT. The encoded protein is CASSPLPAGTGSPLHF.